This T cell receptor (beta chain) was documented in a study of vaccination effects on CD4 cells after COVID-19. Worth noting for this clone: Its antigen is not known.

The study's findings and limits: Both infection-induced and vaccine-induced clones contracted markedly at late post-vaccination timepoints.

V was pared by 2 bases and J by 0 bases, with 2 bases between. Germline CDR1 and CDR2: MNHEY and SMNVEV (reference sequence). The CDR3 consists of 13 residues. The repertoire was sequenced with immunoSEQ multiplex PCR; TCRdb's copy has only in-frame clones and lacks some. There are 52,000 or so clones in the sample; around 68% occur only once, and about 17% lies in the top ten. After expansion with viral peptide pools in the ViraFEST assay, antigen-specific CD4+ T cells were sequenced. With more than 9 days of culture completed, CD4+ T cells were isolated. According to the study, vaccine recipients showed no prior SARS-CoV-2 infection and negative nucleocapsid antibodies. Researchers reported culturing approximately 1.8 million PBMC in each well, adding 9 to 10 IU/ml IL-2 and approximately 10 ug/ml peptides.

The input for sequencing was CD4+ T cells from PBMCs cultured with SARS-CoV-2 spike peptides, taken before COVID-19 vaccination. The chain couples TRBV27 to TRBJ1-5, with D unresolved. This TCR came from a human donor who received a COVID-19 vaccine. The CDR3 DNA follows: TGTGCCAGCAGTTTAACTAGCAATCAGCCCCAGCATTTT. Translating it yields CASSLTSNQPQHF.